Listed here are 9 T cell receptor beta chains from one sample, sequenced in a study of T cell changes during pregnancy in multiple sclerosis. Profiled with immunoSEQ multiplex PCR; TCRdb holds only in-frame clones, not every one. This sample yields about 42,000 clones, of which approximately 92% are seen a single time; about 0.51% belongs to the top ten. Material: CD4+ T cells from peripheral blood mononuclear cells, obtained in the second trimester of pregnancy. The source is a female donor in good health, enrolled as a control in a pregnancy study.

This chain uses TRBV16 with TRBJ2-7; 10 bases are shared with TRBD1. The germline V gene encodes CDR1 KGHSY and CDR2 FQNENV. J was trimmed by 2 bases and V by 4 bases; bases with no gene match: 2. The length of the CDR3 is 14 residues. CDR3 DNA sequence: TGTGCCAGCAGCCGACAGGGGGCAGCCTACGAGCAGTACTTC. Residues: CASSRQGAAYEQYF.

The chain combines TRBV7-2 with TRBJ1-3; D gene uncertain. The CDR3 spans 16 residues. V dropped 3 bases and J dropped 0 bases, with 12 bases sitting between them. Germline V gene sequence: CDR1 SGHTA, CDR2 FQGNSA. CDR3 in amino acids: CASSFLGLGSGNTIYF. The CDR3 DNA follows: TGTGCCAGCAGCTTTCTGGGCTTAGGCTCTGGAAACACCATATATTTT.

The genes are TRBV13 and TRBJ2-7; D ambiguous. The CDR3 contains 12 residues. V shed 3 bases and J shed 2 bases, with 5 bases lying between them. Per germline, CDR1 PRHDT and CDR2 FYEKMQ (reference sequence). The CDR3 region has the DNA TGTGCCAGCAGCTTCTTTCCCTACGAGCAGTACTTC. Translating gives CASSFFPYEQYF.

V gene TRBV11-2 combines with J gene TRBJ1-3; 12 nucleotides match TRBD1. The junction had 9 bases not matched to a gene; V was cut back by 6 bases and J by 3 bases. Germline values: CDR1 SGHAT, CDR2 FQNNGV. This CDR3 has 17 amino acids. This chain's CDR3 is CASRQWGQGAYGNTIYF. CDR3 DNA: TGTGCCAGCAGACAATGGGGACAGGGGGCTTATGGAAACACCATATATTTT.

The rearrangement links TRBV5-4 to TRBJ2-5, with 13 bases lining up with TRBD2. The CDR3 covers 16 residues. Germline V lookup: CDR1 SGHNT, CDR2 YYREEE (reference sequence). Germline trimming cut 4 bases from V and 3 bases from J; bases unmatched to any gene: 6. CDR3 sequence: CASSRGGTSGEETQYF. DNA of the CDR3: TGTGCCAGCAGCCGTGGGGGGACTAGCGGGGAAGAGACCCAGTACTTC. Full variable domain (outside the CDR3, taken from reference TRBV5-4 and TRBJ2-5): ETGVTQSPTHLIKTRGQQVTLRCSSQSGHNTVSWYQQALGQGPQFIFQYYREEENGRGNFPPRFSGLQFPNYSSELNVNALELDDSALYLCASSRGGTSGEETQYFGPGTRLLVL.

The chain is built from TRBV28 and TRBJ2-7; no clear D gene. The CDR3 is 12 residues long. Germline V gives CDR1 MDHEN, CDR2 SYDVKM. Trimming stripped 4 bases from V and 3 bases from J, with 7 bases between. The CDR3 is CASSSRNYEQYF. DNA of the CDR3: TGTGCCAGCAGTTCCAGAAACTACGAGCAGTACTTC.

This clone was picked up one time. The chain employs TRBV10-3 and TRBJ2-2; D may be TRBD2 (6 bases). Germline assignment: CDR1 ENHRY and CDR2 SYGVKD. The CDR3 runs to 18 residues. With 3 bases removed from V and 3 bases from J, the gap between germline ends came to 20 bases. The CDR3 loop is CAISDSLREKDYTGELFF. For the CDR3, the DNA is TGTGCCATCAGTGACTCCCTCCGGGAGAAAGATTACACCGGGGAGCTGTTTTTT.

This clone was observed once. The chain has TRBV29-1 and TRBJ2-2; D possibly corresponds to TRBD1 (5 bases). Germline V gives CDR1 SQVTM, CDR2 ANQGSEA. The CDR3 is made up of 13 amino acids. Trimming shortened V by 3 bases and J by 6 bases, and 11 bases separated the two germline ends. CDR3 DNA: TGCAGCGTTGAGGCAGGGATATCCGGGGAGCTGTTTTTT. It encodes CSVEAGISGELFF.

This CDR3 is CASSRDQETQYF. The CDR3 DNA follows: TGTGCCAGCAGCAGGGACCAAGAGACCCAGTACTTC. The gene calls are TRBV6-1 and TRBJ2-5; D is perhaps TRBD1 (5 bases). Trimming removed 6 bases at V and 0 bases at J, with 5 bases between. The CDR3 spans 12 residues. Germline lookup yields CDR1 MNHNS and CDR2 SASEGT.